The sample holds a few counts of the clone carrying this TCR beta chain. Its antigen is undetermined. This record comes from a study of cytomegalovirus exposure and HLA in healthy donors. Whole-study results and caveats: Reports indicated that the classifier achieved high specificity and sensitivity in diagnosing cytomegalovirus status. CMV antigen specificity was confirmed in vitro for three CMV-associated chains.

Method: immunoSEQ multiplex PCR; TCRdb's copy keeps in-frame clones and lacks some. This table has approximately 210,000 clones, about 83% appearing once. This TCR derives from a young woman in good health and CMV-seronegative. Sequencing was done on a sample of PBMCs.

This chain's CDR3 is CASSYGVEGNQPQHF. CDR3 coding DNA: TGTGCCAGCAGCTACGGGGTCGAGGGCAATCAGCCCCAGCATTTT. The chain couples TRBV6-1 to TRBJ1-5; D is unclear. Trimming removed 6 bases at V and 2 bases at J, with 14 bases between. Germline V gene lookup returns CDR1 MNHNS and CDR2 SASEGT. The CDR3 spans 15 residues.